This T cell receptor beta chain was observed in a study of T cell repertoires and HLA-DP antigens. The CDR3 has 18 amino acids. As regards this clone: Antigen specificity is unknown.

Primers targeted 54 TRBV and 13 TRBJ segments. Assay used: immunoSEQ multiplex PCR; TCRdb lists only in-frame clones, some missing. The sample gives about 120,000 clones, 80% to 95% of which show up once; more than 0.25% is in the top ten. Sequencing used CD4+ T cells from PBMCs. The sequence derives from a woman under 30 in good health and CMV-seronegative. The chain is built from TRBV21-1 and TRBJ2-7; TRBD1 was called by the table and not checked on the DNA. TRBV21-1 is designated a pseudogene. The CDR3 region is CASSKPSFRDRGHYEQYF. In DNA, the CDR3 is TGTGCCAGCAGCAAGCCTTCGTTCCGGGACAGGGGGCACTACGAGCAGTACTTC.